The clone carrying this TCR beta chain appeared many times. The V and J ends lost 4 bases and 2 bases respectively, with 11 bases between them. The germline CDR1 and CDR2 sequences are SGHRS and YFSETQ. The CDR3 totals 14 residues. This entry comes from a study of T-cell reconstitution after alpha-beta-depleted transplantation in children. For TCRbeta, the library was prepared with unique molecular identifiers. Using its own MiXCR run on the PCR reads, TCRdb lists one record per CDR3 protein. The table shows about 300,000 distinct CDR3 sequences, with around 9.1% occurring only once. The chain uses TRBV5-1 and TRBJ2-3, with a possible D match to TRBD2 (6 bases). This material consisted of PBMCs, taken before TCRalphabeta/CD19-depleted stem cell transplant. The source of this sequence is a boy younger than two with acute myeloid leukemia, due to receive a stem cell transplant. In nucleotides, the CDR3 is TGCGCCAGCAGCATAGGAGGGCTCACAGATACGCAGTATTTT. This encodes CASSIGGLTDTQYF.